This T cell receptor beta chain came from a study of T cell responses to AZD1222 COVID-19 vaccine. Findings and caveats of the study: Donors skewed white British and female; clonal diversity was possibly underestimated. Spike was spanned by vaccine-associated CD4 TCRs, which were dominant at 160-218 and 743-854. Unmutated variant regions are reportedly targeted by nearly half of spike-specific TCRs. Repertoire samples came only from after the peak T cell response.

Some clones are missing from TCRdb's copy, which holds only in-frame ones; the method was immunoSEQ multiplex PCR. The sample records 150,000 to 250,000 clones, approximately 93% being singletons. About this clone: Its antigen is not identified.

The sequenced sample was peripheral blood, obtained 28 days after the second AZD1222 dose. This clonotype originated in an adult who received the AZD1222 COVID-19 vaccine.

The CDR3 DNA is TGTGCCAGCTCACCACAGGGTCGGACTGAAGCTTTCTTT. Its translation is CASSPQGRTEAFF. This chain connects TRBV18 to TRBJ1-1; D is unclear. Per the germline V gene, CDR1 is KGHSH and CDR2 is LQKENI. Trimming left V 1 base short and J 5 bases short, with 8 bases between. The CDR3 is made up of 13 amino acids.